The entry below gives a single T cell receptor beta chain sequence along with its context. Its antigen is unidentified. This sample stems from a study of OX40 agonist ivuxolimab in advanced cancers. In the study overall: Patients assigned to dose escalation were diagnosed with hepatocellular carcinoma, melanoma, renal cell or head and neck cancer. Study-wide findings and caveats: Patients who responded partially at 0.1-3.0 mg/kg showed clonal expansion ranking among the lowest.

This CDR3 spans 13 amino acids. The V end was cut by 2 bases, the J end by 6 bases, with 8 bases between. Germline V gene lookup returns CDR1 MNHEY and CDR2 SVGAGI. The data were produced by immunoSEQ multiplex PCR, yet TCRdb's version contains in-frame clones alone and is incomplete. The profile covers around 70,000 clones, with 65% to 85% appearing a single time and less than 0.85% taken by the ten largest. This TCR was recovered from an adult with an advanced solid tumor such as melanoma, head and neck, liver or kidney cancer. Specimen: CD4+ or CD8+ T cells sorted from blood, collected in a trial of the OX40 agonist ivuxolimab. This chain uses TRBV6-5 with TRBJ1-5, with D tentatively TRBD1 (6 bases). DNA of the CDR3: TGTGCCAGCAGTTACGACAGGACTCAGCCCCAGCATTTT. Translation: CASSYDRTQPQHF.